This T cell receptor (beta chain) was obtained from a study of beta chain features in type 1 diabetes. Whole-study results and caveats: Naive, central memory and regulatory TCRB repertoires appeared more similar among patients than healthy donors. Researchers could not determine here whether HLA type influences TCRB rearrangement.

The purity of all sorted populations exceeded 98%. Turning to this clone: Its target is unknown.

Every isolated RNA sample was fully reverse transcribed, so sequencing captured expressed TCRB transcripts. TCRdb keeps only in-frame clones here, not all; method: immunoSEQ multiplex PCR. The sample records 200,000 to 250,000 clones, roughly a tenth being singletons. The CDR3 is 14 amino acids. Germline assignment: CDR1 KGHSH and CDR2 LQKENI. V lost 8 bases and J 0 bases, leaving 8 bases between the germline ends. The chain joins TRBV18 to TRBJ2-6, with unresolved D. This TCR was recovered from a man between 18 and 29 years old in good health. Sequenced sample: central memory CD4+ T cells from blood. DNA for the CDR3: TGTGCCAGCGCCGAATCCTCTGGGGCCAACGTCCTGACTTTC. Amino acid sequence: CASAESSGANVLTF.